What follows are 16 T cell receptor beta chains derived from one specimen sequenced in a study of Graves' ophthalmopathy and Graves' hyperthyroidism. TCR beta CDR3 regions were amplified from RNA transcripts. HTBI primers primed a first-round RT-PCR, and a second-round multiplex PCR followed. MiXCR, applied by TCRdb to the multiplex PCR reads, yields one record per CDR3 protein. The sample has 450,000 or so distinct CDR3 sequences; 13% to 15% are singletons. Sequencing was done on a sample of blood. Receptors originate from a woman in her thirties with Graves' ophthalmopathy.

At least ten counts were recorded for this clonotype. The chain employs TRBV6-5 and TRBJ1-1, with unresolved D. The ends were cut back, 7 bases at V and 4 bases at J, with 10 bases in the middle. This CDR3 has 12 amino acids. Germline assignment: CDR1 MNHEY and CDR2 SVGAGI. The CDR3 nucleotides are TGTGCCAGCAAAGCGGGAGGCACTGAAGCTTTCTTT. Protein sequence: CASKAGGTEAFF.

This clonotype has at least ten counts. V gene TRBV20-1 combines with J gene TRBJ2-7; 11 nucleotides align to TRBD2. CDR3 size: 13 residues. After removal of 0 bases from V and 6 bases from J, the junction contained 1 base not matched to a gene. From germline, CDR1 is DFQATT and CDR2 SNEGSKA (reference sequence). The CDR3 spells CSAREGTSGEQYF. The CDR3 nucleotides are TGCAGTGCTAGAGAGGGGACTAGCGGCGAGCAGTACTTC.

This clonotype was seen a few times. The V gene is TRBV4-3, the J gene TRBJ2-5; 10 positions agree with TRBD2. The CDR3 covers 19 residues. The germline V gene has CDR1 LGHNA and CDR2 YSLEER. Trimming at V came to 1 base and at J to 5 bases, leaving 16 bases not matched to a gene. In DNA, the CDR3 is TGCGCCAGCAGCCAAGCTCGCTTCCCGCCGGGACTAGCGAGGGAGACCCAGTACTTC. Encoded protein: CASSQARFPPGLARETQYF.

This clonotype was seen repeatedly, ten times or more. The CDR3 region has the DNA TGTGCCAGCAGCCCGACGCCCGCGGGACCTATAAATTCACCCCTCCACTTT. Translated: CASSPTPAGPINSPLHF. This chain links TRBV28 with TRBJ1-6; the D gene is possibly TRBD1 (5 bases). The CDR3 extends over 17 amino acids. V was pared by 6 bases and J by 7 bases, with 22 bases between. From germline, CDR1 is MDHEN and CDR2 SYDVKM.

This clonotype was observed many times. J is TRBJ1-2 and V is TRBV29-1, with a weak D call TRBD1 (6 bases). The CDR3 runs to 12 residues. Looked up from germline, CDR1 is SQVTM and CDR2 is ANQGSEA. Between the trimmed V and J ends, which lost 4 bases and 7 bases, there was a span of 13 bases. The CDR3 region is CSVGSRGAGYTF. The CDR3 DNA reads TGCAGCGTTGGCAGCAGGGGTGCTGGCTACACCTTC.

In its sample, this clonotype was seen a few times. The V and J genes are TRBV28 and TRBJ2-5, with TRBD2 identical over 8 bases. CDR1 is MDHEN and CDR2 is SYDVKM in the germline V gene. This CDR3 comprises 16 residues. V was clipped by 5 bases and J by 4 bases; unmatched bases: 12. This chain's CDR3 is CASSPDAGTSRETQYF. The CDR3 DNA reads TGTGCCAGCAGTCCGGACGCCGGGACTAGTCGAGAGACCCAGTACTTC.

Of note for this clonotype: One end of the junction fails to match germline, which may point to a read error. The gene calls are TRBV6-5 and TRBJ2-5; 10 bases are shared with TRBD2. CDR3 length equals 15 residues. Per the germline V gene, CDR1 is MNHEY and CDR2 is SVGAGI. The CDR3: CASTSSGRPLETKYF. The CDR3 DNA follows: TGTGCCAGCACTTCTAGCGGGAGACCGTTAGAGACCAAGTACTTC.

Concerning this clonotype itself: One base away lies a much larger clone, so this may be a sequencing read error. V gene TRBV30 combines with J gene TRBJ1-2, with TRBD1 as a possible D gene (5 bases). Germline assignment: CDR1 GTSNPN and CDR2 SVGIG (reference sequence). The CDR3 spans 13 residues. Written as DNA, the CDR3 is TGTACCTGGAGTGAGCAGGGCAACTATGGCTACACCTTC. Its translation is CTWSEQGNYGYTF.

This clonotype was seen ten or more times. One junction end does not reproduce the germline sequence, and a read error may be involved. The J gene is TRBJ2-7, the V gene TRBV27, with D possibly TRBD1 on 5 matching bases. Germline CDR1 MNHEY, CDR2 SMNVEV (reference sequence). The CDR3 is 13 amino acids. The CDR3 DNA reads as TGTGCCAGCAGCCTTCAGGGTTCCTACGGGCAGTACTTC. Translated, it gives CASSLQGSYGQYF.

The table lists this clonotype with many counts. The chain combines TRBV12-3 or TRBV12-4 with TRBJ1-2; no definite D call. The CDR3 covers 14 residues. The V end was cut by 5 bases, the J end by 12 bases, with 22 bases between. DNA of the CDR3: TGTGCCAGCAGTCGATTGGGCCCCTCCAGTCAGGACACCTTC. Protein sequence: CASSRLGPSSQDTF.

Ten or more counts support this clonotype. V and J are TRBV20-1 and TRBJ1-1; the D gene is possibly TRBD1 (5 bases). V lost 5 bases to trimming and J lost 5 bases, with 18 bases between them. CDR1 is DFQATT, CDR2 SNEGSKA, per germline (reference sequence). The CDR3 consists of 14 residues. As DNA, the CDR3 is TGCAGTGCTCCCCGTCCCCTCGGGGGGACTGAAGCTTTCTTT. Amino acids: CSAPRPLGGTEAFF.

For this clonotype: A much larger clonotype is one base distant, so this may be a read error. The chain couples TRBV24-1 to TRBJ2-5; D is possibly TRBD2 (7 bases). Germline V gene lookup returns CDR1 KGHDR and CDR2 SFDVKD. This CDR3 region has 16 residues. The CDR3 is CAISDFGGPFRETQYF. CDR3 sequence (DNA): TGTGCCATCAGTGATTTCGGGGGGCCGTTTAGGGAGACCCAGTACTTC.

This clonotype occurred many times. This chain joins TRBV10-1 and TRBJ2-7; 12 bases map to TRBD2. V gave up 6 bases and J gave up 6 bases; unmatched junction bases: 3. The germline V gene encodes CDR1 WNHNN and CDR2 SYGVQD (reference sequence). The CDR3 covers 13 residues. CDR3 DNA: TGCGCCAGCAGCTTGACTAGCGGGAGCGAGCAGTACTTC. Translation gives CASSLTSGSEQYF.

At least ten counts were recorded for this clonotype. The chain couples TRBV24-1 to TRBJ1-2; D unclear. The V end lost 0 bases, the J end lost 4 bases, and 5 bases lay between the germline ends. Germline values: CDR1 KGHDR, CDR2 SFDVKD. There are 13 residues in the CDR3. The CDR3 loop reads CATSDLVGYGYTF. DNA for the CDR3: TGTGCCACCAGTGATTTGGTGGGCTATGGCTACACCTTC.

This clonotype came up many times. V gene TRBV7-8 combines with J gene TRBJ1-2, with a possible D match to TRBD1 (6 bases). The germline CDR1 and CDR2 sequences are SGHVS and FQNEAQ. The V end lost 2 bases, the J end lost 7 bases, and 17 bases lay between the germline ends. This CDR3 spans 15 amino acids. CDR3 sequence: CASSLSGQFDSGYTF. The CDR3 DNA reads TGTGCCAGCAGCTTATCAGGACAGTTTGATAGTGGCTACACCTTC. Full variable domain (outside the CDR3, taken from reference TRBV7-8 and TRBJ1-2): GAGVSQSPRYKVAKRGQDVALRCDPISGHVSLFWYQQALGQGPEFLTYFQNEAQLDKSGLPSDRFFAERPEGSVSTLKIQRTQQEDSAVYLCASSLSGQFDSGYTFGSGTRLTVV.

This clonotype was detected many times. The chain recombines TRBV11-2 with TRBJ2-7, with 11 bases identical to TRBD2. V dropped 7 bases and J dropped 3; count of bases not matched to a gene: 11. CDR1 is SGHAT, CDR2 FQNNGV, per germline. The CDR3 extends over 16 amino acids. CDR3 in DNA: TGTGCCAGCACCCAGATTCTAGCGGGGGGCGTCTACGAGCAGTACTTC. Translated: CASTQILAGGVYEQYF.